Listed below are T cell receptor beta chains from one sample, sequenced in a study of blood T cell repertoires in COVID-19. TCRdb's copy holds only in-frame clones and misses some; the assay was immunoSEQ multiplex PCR. The sample comprises tens of thousands of clones, around 82% of which are singletons, and 8% to 10% rests with the top ten. Material: peripheral blood. These receptors were taken from an elderly man with COVID-19, enrolled during active disease. CDR3s leave out the opening cysteine and the closing phenylalanine or tryptophan. Fields, in order: V gene, J gene, CDR3 protein.

v_gene: TRBV11-2
j_gene: TRBJ2-7
CDR3aa: ASSLQTSGGHSSYEQY

v_gene: TRBV9
j_gene: TRBJ2-2
CDR3aa: ASSRQGANTGELF

v_gene: TRBV4-3
j_gene: TRBJ1-1
CDR3aa: ASSQDRLGLTNTEAF

v_gene: TRBV28
j_gene: TRBJ2-1
CDR3aa: ASSLAGGHNEQF

v_gene: TRBV5-4
j_gene: TRBJ2-1
CDR3aa: ASSPTGSPYNEQF

v_gene: TRBV11-2
j_gene: TRBJ1-4
CDR3aa: ASSESIGTANEKLF

v_gene: TRBV28
j_gene: TRBJ2-7
CDR3aa: ASSPLPPSGTGRDYEQY

v_gene: TRBV12-5
j_gene: TRBJ1-1
CDR3aa: ASAGNTEAF

v_gene: TRBV28
j_gene: TRBJ1-1
CDR3aa: ASSPVGLTHNTEAF

v_gene: TRBV6-5
j_gene: TRBJ1-6
CDR3aa: ASSYGGQGGSPLH

v_gene: TRBV11-2
j_gene: TRBJ2-5
CDR3aa: ASSSSRLVQETQY

v_gene: TRBV7-8
j_gene: TRBJ1-2
CDR3aa: ASSLETGDGGYT

v_gene: TRBV29-1
j_gene: TRBJ1-1
CDR3aa: SVEARAGTEAF

v_gene: TRBV6-1
j_gene: TRBJ1-1
CDR3aa: ASSEALGQGRSTEAF

v_gene: TRBV7-8
j_gene: TRBJ1-2
CDR3aa: ASSLEGQGAGGYT

v_gene: TRBV6-2/TRBV6-3
j_gene: TRBJ1-4
CDR3aa: ASSYQDEKLF

v_gene: TRBV6-5
j_gene: TRBJ2-2
CDR3aa: ASTPSGGEDGELF

v_gene: TRBV7-2
j_gene: TRBJ1-3
CDR3aa: ASSLALPGTPGNTIY

v_gene: TRBV5-4
j_gene: TRBJ2-3
CDR3aa: ASSLLAGDHSTDTQY

v_gene: TRBV7-9
j_gene: TRBJ2-2
CDR3aa: ASSPPRAGLNTGELF

v_gene: TRBV3-1/TRBV3-2
j_gene: TRBJ2-1
CDR3aa: ASSQDGRGAQGTRDNEQF

v_gene: TRBV19
j_gene: TRBJ2-1
CDR3aa: ASSIVTGSEQF

v_gene: TRBV18
j_gene: TRBJ1-4
CDR3aa: ASSGTGGNEKLF

v_gene: TRBV27
j_gene: TRBJ1-6
CDR3aa: ASSFSRQGSSPLH

v_gene: TRBV6-5
j_gene: TRBJ1-1
CDR3aa: ASSYSVVRAF

v_gene: TRBV9
j_gene: TRBJ1-2
CDR3aa: ASSVTGREGYT

v_gene: TRBV5-4
j_gene: TRBJ1-2
CDR3aa: ASSLDRNGYT

v_gene: TRBV6-1
j_gene: TRBJ2-7
CDR3aa: ASSEGTYEQY

v_gene: TRBV7-8
j_gene: TRBJ1-2
CDR3aa: ASSLGQGGYGYT

v_gene: TRBV5-6
j_gene: TRBJ1-4
CDR3aa: ASVLQGTEKLF

v_gene: TRBV9
j_gene: TRBJ1-2
CDR3aa: ASSAQGDYGYT

v_gene: TRBV5-1
j_gene: TRBJ2-1
CDR3aa: ASSLAWTGQGAHNEQF

v_gene: TRBV11-2
j_gene: TRBJ2-1
CDR3aa: ASTATSGRAGYNEQF

v_gene: TRBV11-3
j_gene: TRBJ2-1
CDR3aa: ASGKREQNNEQF

v_gene: TRBV6-5
j_gene: TRBJ1-1
CDR3aa: ASSPPGSTEAF

v_gene: TRBV28
j_gene: TRBJ1-5
CDR3aa: ASSFRTAYNQPQH

v_gene: TRBV7-9
j_gene: TRBJ1-2
CDR3aa: ASFRGAGYGYT

v_gene: TRBV6-5
j_gene: TRBJ1-2
CDR3aa: ASSWVSEGGYT

v_gene: TRBV29-1
j_gene: TRBJ2-3
CDR3aa: SVDGWGPDTQY

v_gene: TRBV10-3
j_gene: TRBJ1-2
CDR3aa: AISESTAGYT

v_gene: TRBV19
j_gene: TRBJ1-5
CDR3aa: ASSIRGGQGNHQPQH